A selection of T cell receptor beta chains follows, all from one sample in a study of T cells in Graves' hyperthyroidism and ophthalmopathy. TCRdb itself ran the multiplex PCR reads through MiXCR, one entry per CDR3 protein. The table shows about 420,000 distinct CDR3 sequences, with roughly 13% occurring only once. Material for sequencing was blood. These TCRs come from a woman between 18 and 30 years old with Graves' hyperthyroidism. Both conserved end residues are part of each CDR3. D genes are given only for firm matches. Expanded clones get a size class; other rows say once, few or many, or leave the size out.

D	size	V	J	CDR3	DNA
-	many	TRBV11-2	TRBJ2-5	CASSLEWQSQETQYF	TGTGCCAGCAGCTTAGAATGGCAGAGCCAAGAGACCCAGTACTTC
TRBD2	many	TRBV11-2	TRBJ2-7	CASSFDFGTSGGEQYF	TGTGCCAGCAGTTTTGATTTTGGGACTAGTGGAGGCGAGCAGTACTTC
-	-	TRBV6-2/TRBV6-3	TRBJ2-7	CAGKGPGHEQYF	TGTGCCGGAAAGGGACCGGGGCACGAGCAGTACTTC
-	-	TRBV9	TRBJ1-1	CASSVVAANTEAFF	TGTGCCAGCAGCGTAGTAGCGGCGAACACTGAAGCTTTCTTT
TRBD2	-	TRBV24-1	TRBJ2-3	CATRGGGTSGKKSVPDTQYF	TGTGCCACCAGGGGAGGCGGGACTAGCGGGAAAAAAAGTGTCCCAGATACGCAGTATTTT
-	few	TRBV6-2/TRBV6-3	TRBJ1-4	CASSYTGARNEKLFF	TGTGCCAGCAGTTACACGGGGGCCAGGAATGAAAAACTGTTTTTT
TRBD2	many	TRBV28	TRBJ2-5	CASSSLVGRGETQYF	TGTGCCAGCAGTTCCCTAGTCGGGAGGGGAGAGACCCAGTACTTC
TRBD1	many	TRBV12-3/TRBV12-4	TRBJ2-3	CASSSTGGVGTDTQYF	TGTGCCAGCAGTTCGACAGGGGGCGTAGGCACAGATACGCAGTATTTT
-	many	TRBV7-9	TRBJ1-4	CASSLDGGSEKLFF	TGTGCCAGCAGCTTAGATGGGGGCAGTGAAAAACTGTTTTTT
TRBD1	many	TRBV30	TRBJ2-7	CAWSGGDREAYEQYF	TGTGCCTGGAGTGGCGGTGACAGGGAAGCCTACGAGCAGTACTTC
TRBD1	many	TRBV28	TRBJ2-7	CASSFRVGQTLSYEQYF	TGTGCCAGCAGTTTTCGCGTGGGACAGACCCTTTCCTACGAGCAGTACTTC
TRBD1	few	TRBV18	TRBJ2-2	CASSPWTGEAGELFF	TGTGCCAGCTCACCGTGGACAGGGGAAGCCGGGGAGCTGTTTTTT
-	many	TRBV7-3	TRBJ2-3	CASSSGVSTDTQYF	TGTGCCAGCAGCTCCGGCGTAAGCACAGATACGCAGTATTTT
TRBD2	-	TRBV6-5	TRBJ2-1	CASSYSGTSEYNEQFF	TGTGCCAGCAGTTACTCCGGGACTAGCGAATACAATGAGCAGTTCTTC
-	many	TRBV5-6	TRBJ2-1	CASSLVRGDTYNEQFF	TGTGCCAGCAGCTTGGTTCGGGGCGACACATACAATGAGCAGTTCTTC
-	many	TRBV30	TRBJ1-1	CAWSVYPPGDTEAFF	TGTGCCTGGAGTGTATATCCCCCCGGGGACACTGAAGCTTTCTTT
-	-	TRBV6-1	TRBJ2-5	CASSLPAVGFETQYF	TGTGCCAGCAGCCTTCCAGCGGTAGGCTTTGAGACCCAGTACTTC
-	many	TRBV7-2	TRBJ2-7	CASSLVSRMTGQYF	TGTGCCAGCAGCTTAGTGTCCCGAATGACAGGGCAGTACTTC
-	many	TRBV7-8	TRBJ2-7	CASTITGQDYEQYF	TGTGCCAGCACAATAACAGGGCAAGACTACGAGCAGTACTTC
-	-	TRBV7-9	TRBJ2-1	CASSSVGQGGDEQFF	TGTGCCAGCAGCTCGGTCGGGCAGGGGGGGGATGAGCAGTTCTTC
-	many	TRBV2	TRBJ2-1	CASRGVGPYNEQFF	TGTGCCAGCCGTGGGGTTGGACCCTACAATGAGCAGTTCTTC
TRBD1	many	TRBV6-1	TRBJ1-2	CASSPALGQGAGYGYTF	TGTGCCAGCAGTCCAGCACTCGGACAGGGGGCTGGGTATGGCTACACCTTC
TRBD1	-	TRBV28	TRBJ1-1	CATFRGAATEASF	TGTGCCACCTTCAGGGGGGCTGCGACTGAAGCTTCCTTT
TRBD2	many	TRBV20-1	TRBJ2-5	CSGGLAEGETQYF	TGCAGTGGGGGACTAGCGGAGGGGGAGACCCAGTACTTC